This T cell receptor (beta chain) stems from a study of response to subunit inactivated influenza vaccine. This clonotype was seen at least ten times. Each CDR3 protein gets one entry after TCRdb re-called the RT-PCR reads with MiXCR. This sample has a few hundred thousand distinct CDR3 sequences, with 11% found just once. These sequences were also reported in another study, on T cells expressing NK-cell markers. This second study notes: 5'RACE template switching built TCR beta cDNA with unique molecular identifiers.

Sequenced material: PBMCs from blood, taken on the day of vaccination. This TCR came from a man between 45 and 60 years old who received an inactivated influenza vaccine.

The CDR3 spells CASSPAPGLAGEDTQYF. DNA for the CDR3: TGTGCCAGCAGTCCCGCCCCCGGACTAGCGGGGGAAGATACGCAGTATTTT. J is TRBJ2-3 and V is TRBV28, with 13 bases matching TRBD2. Unmatched junction bases numbered 10, after V lost 5 bases and J lost 5 bases. The CDR3 is made up of 17 amino acids. CDR1 is MDHEN, CDR2 SYDVKM, per germline.